This T cell receptor beta chain comes out of a study of blood T cell repertoires in COVID-19 (dated by TCRdb to 2018 to 2020). At the level of the whole study: Samples covering the acute and convalescent phases of COVID-19 were provided by collaborators in the United States, Italy and Spain. The prospective study material was composed of cDNA or gDNA derived from T cells, B-cell-depleted T cells, or PBMCs. Subjects who had been exposed to COVID-19, were actively infected with it, or had recovered from it provided the deeply sampled blood TCRbeta repertoires that made up the dataset. The repertoires were released in a freely available public database intended as a resource for research on the immune response to SARS-CoV-2. Samples were obtained from the ongoing ImmuneRACE study (first 160 participants) and from about 1,300 subjects provided by 6 global collaborators. The sample metadata nearly always contained a de-identified subject ID, COVID-19 status, age in years and sex. Where available, HLA class I and class II types were taken from metadata supplied by the sample provider and were not determined by assay-based typing. Study-wide findings and limitations: How much clinical and demographic metadata was included differed by source and by participant, and the metadata was provided uncurated.

The immunoSEQ Assay, a bias-controlled multiplex PCR, was used to amplify TCRbeta CDR3 regions from genomic DNA. Processing in the source paper ran as follows. The number of nucleated cells in each sample was estimated by amplification of reference gene primers within the assay. Sequence reads were collapsed and filtered to measure the absolute abundance of every unique TCRbeta CDR3 rearrangement. For each sample, productive Simpson clonality was calculated as the square root of Simpson's diversity index across productive rearrangements. TCRdb took over this immuneACCESS table, retaining in-frame rearrangements with V and J assigned. Such tables are incomplete; in checked studies, under half of the missing clones stem from an unresolved V gene, and the remainder is unexplained. That table supplies the V and J calls and clone size; D and trimming were determined from the DNA. The table for this sample lists 130,000 to 150,000 clones; less than 90% of them were counted only once. The top ten clones comprise 5.5% of the sample.

Worth noting for this clone: Its antigen remains undetermined. No qualities accompany the bases; no much larger clone lies one base away.

V is cut back by 1 base and J by 3 bases, with 5 bases in the junction unmatched. As encoded in the germline V gene, CDR1 is SGHNT while CDR2 is YENEEA. CDR3 length: 17 amino acids, cysteine to phenylalanine. CDR3 DNA is the only sequence kept; it has 51 bases, read in frame from the first base. Enrolling through a virtual design, the prospective study's participants ranged in age from about 18 to 89 years and lived across roughly 24 United States geographic areas. In the prospective study, participants were assigned to cohorts based on the clinical history participants reported in a screening survey and a study questionnaire. Each participant in the prospective study had whole blood, serum and a nasopharyngeal or oropharyngeal swab collected by mobile phlebotomists. Prospective study participants could optionally give additional blood draws and questionnaires over an approximately 2-month period. Before DNA extraction, prospective study blood samples were shipped either frozen or at room temperature.

Sequencing used PBMCs or T cells enriched from blood (not recorded which). The source is a man in his forties with acute COVID-19. The chain was built from TRBV11-3 and TRBJ2-3, with 12 bases matching TRBD2. CDR3 reads: CASSLGDGLAGTDTQYF. The nucleotides are TGTGCCAGCAGCTTAGGGGATGGACTAGCGGGAACAGATACGCAGTATTTT.